These 4 T cell receptor beta chains were all obtained from the same sample, sequenced in a study of T-cell memory formation after mild COVID-19. From the 5' RACE reads, TCRdb called clonotypes with MiXCR, one entry per CDR3 protein. This table holds about 440,000 distinct CDR3 sequences, 20% found once. The sequenced material came from PBMCs or a T cell subset sorted from them (not recorded which). Every receptor here comes from an adult woman who had mild COVID-19 (a few samples of this study predate the infection). Cell type and time point are not known.

The V call is TRBV12-3 or TRBV12-4, the J call TRBJ2-7; perhaps TRBD2 as D (5 bases). This CDR3 spans 14 amino acids. The V end lost 3 bases, the J end lost 0 bases, and 9 bases lay between the germline ends. The CDR3 nucleotides are TGTGCCAGCAGTTTCGGGGAGAGCTCCTACGAGCAGTACTTC. As protein: CASSFGESSYEQYF.

The J gene is TRBJ2-7, the V gene TRBV10-3; the D call may be TRBD1 or TRBD2 (5 bases each). V gave up 6 bases and J gave up 5 bases, with 14 bases separating them. Germline lookup yields CDR1 ENHRY and CDR2 SYGVKD. The CDR3 is 13 residues long. The DNA for the CDR3 is TGTGCCATCAGCGATGGGGGAAAAAACGAGCAGTACTTC. The encoded protein is CAISDGGKNEQYF.

The chain combines TRBV5-5 with TRBJ1-2; tentatively, D is TRBD1 (6 bases). The germline V gene has CDR1 SGHKS and CDR2 YYEKEE (reference sequence). V was clipped by 0 bases and J by 6 bases, with 9 bases between them. This CDR3 spans 13 amino acids. CDR3 region: CASSLDRDNGYTF. The CDR3, as DNA: TGTGCCAGCAGCTTGGACAGGGATAATGGCTACACCTTC.

This clonotype was observed at least ten times. The chain joins TRBV6-2 or TRBV6-3 to TRBJ2-4; tentative D call: TRBD1 (5 bases). The CDR3 has 18 amino acids. In germline, CDR1 is MNHEY, CDR2 SVGEGT. V lost 0 bases and J lost 0, with 15 bases in between. In DNA form, the CDR3 reads TGTGCCAGCAGTTACTCGAGACAGTTGGGGCAAGCCAAAAACATTCAGTACTTC. Protein: CASSYSRQLGQAKNIQYF.